This record concerns one T cell receptor (beta chain) sequence. This CDR3 has 16 residues. Germline CDR1 is SGHTA and CDR2 is FQGTGA. The germline V and J ends were trimmed by 2 bases and 0 bases, with 13 bases remaining between them. The data were taken from a study of blood T cell repertoires in COVID-19. The data were produced by immunoSEQ multiplex PCR, yet TCRdb's version contains in-frame clones alone and is incomplete. The sample yields a few hundred thousand clones, about 90% seen once. The sequenced sample consisted of PBMCs or T cells enriched from blood (not recorded which). The chain recombines TRBV7-3 with TRBJ2-5; D is perhaps TRBD2 (7 bases). The receptor was derived from a woman in her late teens or twenties with acute COVID-19. As DNA, the CDR3 is TGTGCCAGCAGCTTATTTGGGGGGGCGAACCAAGAGACCCAGTACTTC. Translating it yields CASSLFGGANQETQYF.